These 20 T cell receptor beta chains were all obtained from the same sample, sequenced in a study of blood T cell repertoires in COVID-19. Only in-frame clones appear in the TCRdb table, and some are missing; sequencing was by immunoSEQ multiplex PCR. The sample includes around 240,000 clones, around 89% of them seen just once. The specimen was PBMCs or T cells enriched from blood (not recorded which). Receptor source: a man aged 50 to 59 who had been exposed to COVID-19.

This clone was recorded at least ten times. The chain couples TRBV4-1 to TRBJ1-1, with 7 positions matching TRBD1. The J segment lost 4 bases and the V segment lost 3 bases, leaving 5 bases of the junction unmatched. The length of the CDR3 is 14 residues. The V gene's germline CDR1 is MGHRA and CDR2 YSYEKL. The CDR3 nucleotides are TGCGCCAGCAGCCAGGGACAGTGGAGCACTGAAGCTTTCTTT. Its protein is CASSQGQWSTEAFF.

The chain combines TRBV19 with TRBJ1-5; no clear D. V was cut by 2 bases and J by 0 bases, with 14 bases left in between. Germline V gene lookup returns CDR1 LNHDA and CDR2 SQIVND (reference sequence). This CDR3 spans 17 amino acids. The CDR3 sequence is CASSIFAVHHSNQPQHF. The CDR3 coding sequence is TGTGCCAGTAGTATATTCGCGGTACACCATAGCAATCAGCCCCAGCATTTT.

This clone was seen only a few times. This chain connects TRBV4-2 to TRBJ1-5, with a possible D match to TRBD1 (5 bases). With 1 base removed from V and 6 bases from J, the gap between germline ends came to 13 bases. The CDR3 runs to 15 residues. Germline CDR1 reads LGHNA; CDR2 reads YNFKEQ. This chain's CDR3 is CASSQVGREGQPQHF. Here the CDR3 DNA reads TGTGCCAGCAGCCAAGTAGGCAGGGAGGGTCAGCCCCAGCATTTT.

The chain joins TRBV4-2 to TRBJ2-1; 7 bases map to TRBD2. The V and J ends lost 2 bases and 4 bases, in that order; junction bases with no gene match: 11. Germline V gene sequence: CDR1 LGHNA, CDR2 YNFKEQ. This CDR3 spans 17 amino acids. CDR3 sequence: CASSQLALAGDYNEQFF. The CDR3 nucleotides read TGTGCCAGCAGCCAACTCGCTCTCGCGGGAGATTACAATGAGCAGTTCTTC.

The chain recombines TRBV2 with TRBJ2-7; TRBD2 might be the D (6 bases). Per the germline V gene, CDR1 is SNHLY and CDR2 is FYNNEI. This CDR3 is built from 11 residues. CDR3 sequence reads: CASSEEGPVWV. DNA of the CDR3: TGTGCCAGCAGTGAGGAGGGTCCCGTTTGGGTC.

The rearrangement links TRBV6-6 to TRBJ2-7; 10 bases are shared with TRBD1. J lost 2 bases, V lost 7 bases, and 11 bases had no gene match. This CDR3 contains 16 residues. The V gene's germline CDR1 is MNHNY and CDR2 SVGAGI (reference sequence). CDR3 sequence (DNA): TGTGCCAGCATCAAAGGGGGGACAGGGGATACCTACGAGCAGTACGTC. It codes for CASIKGGTGDTYEQYV.

CDR3 DNA sequence: TGTGCCAGCTCACCACCGTCGGAGGACACTGAAGCTTTCTTT. Translated, it gives CASSPPSEDTEAFF. This chain links TRBV18 with TRBJ1-1; D gene uncertain. V was cut by 0 bases and J by 3 bases, with 8 bases left in between. CDR1 and CDR2 from the germline V gene are KGHSH and LQKENI. The CDR3 sequence is 14 residues long.

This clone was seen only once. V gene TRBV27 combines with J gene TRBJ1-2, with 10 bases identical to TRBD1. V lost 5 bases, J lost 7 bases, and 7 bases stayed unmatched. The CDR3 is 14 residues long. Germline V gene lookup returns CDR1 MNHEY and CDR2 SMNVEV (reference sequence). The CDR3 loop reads CASSPGQGVGGYTF. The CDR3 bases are TGTGCCAGCAGTCCAGGACAGGGGGTAGGTGGCTACACCTTC.

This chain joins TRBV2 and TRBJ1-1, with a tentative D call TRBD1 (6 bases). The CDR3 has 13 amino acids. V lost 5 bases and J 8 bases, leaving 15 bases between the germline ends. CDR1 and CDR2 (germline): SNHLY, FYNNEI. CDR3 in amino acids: CASSLEGVTEAFF. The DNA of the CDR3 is TGTGCCAGCAGTCTTGAGGGGGTGACGGAAGCTTTCTTT.

In DNA form, the CDR3 reads TGTGCCAGCGGACAGGGGTCGGGCACAGATACGCAGTATTTT. Protein product: CASGQGSGTDTQYF. This sequence joins TRBV11-3 and TRBJ2-3; the match to TRBD1 covers 9 bases. The CDR3 has 14 amino acids. Per germline, CDR1 SGHNT and CDR2 YENEEA. The V gene end was trimmed by 8 bases and the J gene end by 1 base; junction bases not matched to a gene: 4.

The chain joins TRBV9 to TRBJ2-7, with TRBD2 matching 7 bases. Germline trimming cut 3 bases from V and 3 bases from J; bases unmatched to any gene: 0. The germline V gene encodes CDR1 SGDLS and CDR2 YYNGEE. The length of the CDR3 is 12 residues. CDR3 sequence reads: CASSGGGYEQYF. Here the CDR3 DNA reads TGTGCCAGCAGCGGCGGGGGCTACGAGCAGTACTTC.

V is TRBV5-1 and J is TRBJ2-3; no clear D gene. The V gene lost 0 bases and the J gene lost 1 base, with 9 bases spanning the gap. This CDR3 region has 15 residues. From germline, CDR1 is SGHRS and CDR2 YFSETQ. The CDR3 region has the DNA TGCGCCAGCAGCTTGGTTACTGGAGGCACAGATACGCAGTATTTT. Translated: CASSLVTGGTDTQYF. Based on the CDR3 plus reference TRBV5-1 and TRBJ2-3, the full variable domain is KAGVTQTPRYLIKTRGQQVTLSCSPISGHRSVSWYQQTPGQGLQFLFEYFSETQRNKGNFPGRFSGRQFSNSRSEMNVSTLELGDSALYLCASSLVTGGTDTQYFGPGTRLTVL.

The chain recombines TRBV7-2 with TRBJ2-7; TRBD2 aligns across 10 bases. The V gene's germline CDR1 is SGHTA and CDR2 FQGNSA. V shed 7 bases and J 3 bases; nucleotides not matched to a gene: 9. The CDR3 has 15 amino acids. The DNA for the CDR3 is TGTGCCAGCAACGTTAGGACTAGCGGAGACTACGAGCAGTACTTC. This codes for CASNVRTSGDYEQYF.

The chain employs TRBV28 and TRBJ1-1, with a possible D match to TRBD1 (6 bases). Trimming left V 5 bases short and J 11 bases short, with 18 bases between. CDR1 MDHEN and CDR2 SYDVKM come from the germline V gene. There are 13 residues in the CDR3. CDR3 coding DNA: TGTGCCAGCAGTCAAATGGACAGTTTAAAGGCTTTCTTT. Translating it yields CASSQMDSLKAFF.

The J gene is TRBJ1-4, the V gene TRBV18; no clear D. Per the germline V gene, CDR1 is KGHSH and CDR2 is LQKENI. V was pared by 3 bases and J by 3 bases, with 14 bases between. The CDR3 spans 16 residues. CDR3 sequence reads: CASSPYSGLANEKLFF. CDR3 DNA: TGTGCCAGCTCACCGTACAGTGGTCTGGCTAATGAAAAACTGTTTTTT.

Written as DNA, the CDR3 is TGTGCCTGGAGCGACGTTAGCGGGGTATACCAAGAGACCCAGTACTTC. Amino acid sequence: CAWSDVSGVYQETQYF. The V call is TRBV30, the J call TRBJ2-5, with 8 positions matching TRBD2. Per the germline V gene, CDR1 is GTSNPN and CDR2 is SVGIG (reference sequence). V shed 3 bases, J shed 0 bases, and the junction held 9 bases outside the gene matches. The CDR3 has 16 amino acids. Full variable domain (outside the CDR3, taken from reference TRBV30 and TRBJ2-5): SQTIHQWPATLVQPVGSPLSLECTVEGTSNPNLYWYRQAAGRGLQLLFYSVGIGQISSEVPQNLSASRPQDRQFILSSKKLLLSDSGFYLCAWSDVSGVYQETQYFGPGTRLLVL.

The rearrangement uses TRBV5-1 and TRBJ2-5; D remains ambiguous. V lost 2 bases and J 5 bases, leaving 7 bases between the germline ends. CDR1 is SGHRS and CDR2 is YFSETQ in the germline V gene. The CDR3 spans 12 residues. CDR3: CASSFSFETQYF. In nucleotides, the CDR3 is TGCGCCAGCAGCTTTAGTTTCGAGACCCAGTACTTC.

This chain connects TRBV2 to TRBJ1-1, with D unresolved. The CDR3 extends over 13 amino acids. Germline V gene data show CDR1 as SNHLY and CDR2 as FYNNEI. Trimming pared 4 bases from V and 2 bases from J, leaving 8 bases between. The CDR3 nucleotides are TGTGCCAGCAGTGTAGAGGTTAACACTGAAGCTTTCTTT. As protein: CASSVEVNTEAFF. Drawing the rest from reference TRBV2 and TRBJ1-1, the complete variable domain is EPEVTQTPSHQVTQMGQEVILRCVPISNHLYFYWYRQILGQKVEFLVSFYNNEISEKSEIFDDQFSVERPDGSNFTLKIRSTKLEDSAMYFCASSVEVNTEAFFGQGTRLTVV.

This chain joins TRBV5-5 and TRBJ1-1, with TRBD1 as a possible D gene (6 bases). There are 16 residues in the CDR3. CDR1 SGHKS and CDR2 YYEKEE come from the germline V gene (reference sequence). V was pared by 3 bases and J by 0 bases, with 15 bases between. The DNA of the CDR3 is TGTGCCAGCAGCTCCCTTAGGACAGATATGAACACTGAAGCTTTCTTT. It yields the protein CASSSLRTDMNTEAFF.

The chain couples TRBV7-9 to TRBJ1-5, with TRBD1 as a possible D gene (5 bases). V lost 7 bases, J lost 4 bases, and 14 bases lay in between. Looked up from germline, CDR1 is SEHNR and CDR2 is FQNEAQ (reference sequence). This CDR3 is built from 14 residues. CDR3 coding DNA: TGTGCCAGCACCTCGGGACGGGAGAATCAGCCCCAGCATTTT. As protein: CASTSGRENQPQHF.